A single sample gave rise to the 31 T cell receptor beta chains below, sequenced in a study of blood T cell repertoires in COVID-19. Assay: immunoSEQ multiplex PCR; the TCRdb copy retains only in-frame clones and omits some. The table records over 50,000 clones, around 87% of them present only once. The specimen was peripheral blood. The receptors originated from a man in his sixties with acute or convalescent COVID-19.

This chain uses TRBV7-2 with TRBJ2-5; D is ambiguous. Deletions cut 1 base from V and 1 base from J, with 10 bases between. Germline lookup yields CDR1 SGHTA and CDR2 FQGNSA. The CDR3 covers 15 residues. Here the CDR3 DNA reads TGTGCCAGCAGCTTAGATTGGGCAGTCCAAGAGACCCAGTACTTC. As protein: CASSLDWAVQETQYF. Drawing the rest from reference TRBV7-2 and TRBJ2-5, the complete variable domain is GAGVSQSPSNKVTEKGKDVELRCDPISGHTALYWYRQSLGQGLEFLIYFQGNSAPDKSGLPSDRFSAERTGGSVSTLTIQRTQQEDSAVYLCASSLDWAVQETQYFGPGTRLLVL.

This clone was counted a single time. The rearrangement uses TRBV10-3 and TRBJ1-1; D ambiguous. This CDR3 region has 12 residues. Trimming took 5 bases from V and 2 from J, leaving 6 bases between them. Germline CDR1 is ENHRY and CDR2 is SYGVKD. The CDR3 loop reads CAISNPNTEAFF. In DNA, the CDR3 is TGTGCCATCAGTAATCCAAACACTGAAGCTTTCTTT.

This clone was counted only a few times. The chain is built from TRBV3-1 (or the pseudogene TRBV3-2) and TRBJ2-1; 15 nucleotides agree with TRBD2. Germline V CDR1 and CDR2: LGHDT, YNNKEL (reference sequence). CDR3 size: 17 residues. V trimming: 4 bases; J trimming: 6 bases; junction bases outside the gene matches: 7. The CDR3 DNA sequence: TGTGCCAGCAGCCGCGGGACTAGCGGGGGGCTTATCAATGAGCAGTTCTTC. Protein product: CASSRGTSGGLINEQFF.

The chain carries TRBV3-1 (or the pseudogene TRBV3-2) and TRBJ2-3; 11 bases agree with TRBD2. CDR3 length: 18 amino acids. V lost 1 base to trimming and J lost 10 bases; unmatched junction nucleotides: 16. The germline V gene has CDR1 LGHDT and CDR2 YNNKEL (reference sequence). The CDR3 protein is CASSQVVSGGASPPAQYF. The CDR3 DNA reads TGTGCCAGCAGCCAAGTAGTTAGCGGGGGGGCATCTCCCCCCGCGCAGTATTTT.

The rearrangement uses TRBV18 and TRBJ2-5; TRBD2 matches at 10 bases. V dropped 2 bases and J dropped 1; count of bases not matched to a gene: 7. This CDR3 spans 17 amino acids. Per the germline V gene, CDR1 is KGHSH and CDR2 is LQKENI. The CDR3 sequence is CASSPTSSGGFQETQYF. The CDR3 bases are TGTGCCAGCTCACCAACGAGTAGCGGGGGGTTCCAAGAGACCCAGTACTTC. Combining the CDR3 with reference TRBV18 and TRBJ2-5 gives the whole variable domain NAGVMQNPRHLVRRRGQEARLRCSPMKGHSHVYWYRQLPEEGLKFMVYLQKENIIDESGMPKERFSAEFPKEGPSILRIQQVVRGDSAAYFCASSPTSSGGFQETQYFGPGTRLLVL.

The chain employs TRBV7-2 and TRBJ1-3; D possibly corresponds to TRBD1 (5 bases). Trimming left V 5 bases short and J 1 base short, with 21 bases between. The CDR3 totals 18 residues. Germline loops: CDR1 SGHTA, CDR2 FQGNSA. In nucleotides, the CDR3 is TGTGCCAGCAGCCGGACCTCCTCAGGGTCTCCATCTGGAAACACCATATATTTT. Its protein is CASSRTSSGSPSGNTIYF.

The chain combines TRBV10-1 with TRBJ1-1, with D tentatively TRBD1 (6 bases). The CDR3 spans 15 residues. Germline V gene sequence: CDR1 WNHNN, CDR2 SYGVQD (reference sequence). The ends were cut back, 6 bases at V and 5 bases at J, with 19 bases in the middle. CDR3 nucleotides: TGCGCCAGCAGAGCTGACAGGTCTACGGGGACTGAAGCTTTCTTT. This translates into CASRADRSTGTEAFF.

This CDR3 is CASSILPGDTEAFF. The DNA of the CDR3 is TGTGCCAGCAGCATCCTACCCGGGGACACTGAAGCTTTCTTT. This sequence joins TRBV11-2 and TRBJ1-1; no firm D call. V shed 5 bases and J shed 3 bases, with 13 bases lying between them. The CDR3 contains 14 residues. CDR1 is SGHAT and CDR2 is FQNNGV in the germline V gene.

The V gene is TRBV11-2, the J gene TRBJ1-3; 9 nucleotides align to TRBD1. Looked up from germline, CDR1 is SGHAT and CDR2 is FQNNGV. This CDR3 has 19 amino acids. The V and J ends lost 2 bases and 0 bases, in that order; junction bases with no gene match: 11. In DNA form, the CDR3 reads TGTGCCAGCAGCTTACGGACAGGGGCAATCTCCGGCTCTGGAAACACCATATATTTT. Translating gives CASSLRTGAISGSGNTIYF. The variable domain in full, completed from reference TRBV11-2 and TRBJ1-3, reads EAGVAQSPRYKIIEKRQSVAFWCNPISGHATLYWYQQILGQGPKLLIQFQNNGVVDDSQLPKDRFSAERLKGVDSTLKIQPAKLEDSAVYLCASSLRTGAISGSGNTIYFGEGSWLTVV.

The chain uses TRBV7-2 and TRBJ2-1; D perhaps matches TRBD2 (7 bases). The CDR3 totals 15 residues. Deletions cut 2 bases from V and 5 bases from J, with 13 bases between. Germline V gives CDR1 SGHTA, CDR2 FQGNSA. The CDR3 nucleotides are TGTGCCAGCAGCTTAAGGCGGGGGACAAACAATGAGCAGTTCTTC. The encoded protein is CASSLRRGTNNEQFF.

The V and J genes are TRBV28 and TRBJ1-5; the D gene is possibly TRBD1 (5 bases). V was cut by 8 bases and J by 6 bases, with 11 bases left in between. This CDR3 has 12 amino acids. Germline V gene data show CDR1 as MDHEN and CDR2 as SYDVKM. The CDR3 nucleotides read TGTGCCAGCTGGGGGGTGGGTCAGCCCCAGCATTTT. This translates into CASWGVGQPQHF. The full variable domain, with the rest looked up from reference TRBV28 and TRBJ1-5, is DVKVTQSSRYLVKRTGEKVFLECVQDMDHENMFWYRQDPGLGLRLIYFSYDVKMKEKGDIPEGYSVSREKKERFSLILESASTNQTSMYLCASWGVGQPQHFGDGTRLSIL.

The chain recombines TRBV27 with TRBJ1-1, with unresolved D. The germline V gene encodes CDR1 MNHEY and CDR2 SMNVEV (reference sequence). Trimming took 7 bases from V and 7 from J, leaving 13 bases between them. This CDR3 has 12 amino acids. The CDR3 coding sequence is TGTGCCAGCAATTCGGGTCGAGATGAAGCTTTCTTT. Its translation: CASNSGRDEAFF.

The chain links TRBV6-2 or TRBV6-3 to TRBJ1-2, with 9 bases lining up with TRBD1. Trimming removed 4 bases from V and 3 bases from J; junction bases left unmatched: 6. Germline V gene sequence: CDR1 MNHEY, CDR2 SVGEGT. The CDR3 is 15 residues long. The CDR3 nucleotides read TGTGCCAGCAGTTCCGGACAGGGGACCTACTATGGCTACACCTTC. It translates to CASSSGQGTYYGYTF.

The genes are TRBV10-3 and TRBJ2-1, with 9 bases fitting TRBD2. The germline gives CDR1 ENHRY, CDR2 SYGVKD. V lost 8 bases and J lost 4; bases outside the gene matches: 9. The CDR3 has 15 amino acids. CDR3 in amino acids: CAIRDSGGPYNEQFF. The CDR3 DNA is TGTGCCATCCGGGATAGCGGGGGACCATACAATGAGCAGTTCTTC.

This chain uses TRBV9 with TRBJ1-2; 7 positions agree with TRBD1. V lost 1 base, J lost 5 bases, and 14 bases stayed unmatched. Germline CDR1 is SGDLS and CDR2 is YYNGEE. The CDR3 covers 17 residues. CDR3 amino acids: CASSVRASGTVKYGYTF. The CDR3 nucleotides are TGTGCCAGCAGCGTACGGGCCTCCGGGACAGTCAAATATGGCTACACCTTC. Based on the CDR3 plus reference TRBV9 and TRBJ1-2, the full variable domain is DSGVTQTPKHLITATGQRVTLRCSPRSGDLSVYWYQQSLDQGLQFLIQYYNGEERAKGNILERFSAQQFPDLHSELNLSSLELGDSALYFCASSVRASGTVKYGYTFGSGTRLTVV.

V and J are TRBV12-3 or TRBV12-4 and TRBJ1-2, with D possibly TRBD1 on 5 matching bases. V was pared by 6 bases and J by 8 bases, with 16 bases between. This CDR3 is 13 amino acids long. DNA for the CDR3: TGTGCCAGCAGCCGGACGGGGGGACGAGGCTACACCTTC. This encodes CASSRTGGRGYTF.

Here the CDR3 DNA reads TGTGCCAGCAGCCATGCCCCCCGGGGGAACACTGAAGCTTTCTTT. Its translation: CASSHAPRGNTEAFF. The chain recombines TRBV3-1 (or the pseudogene TRBV3-2) with TRBJ1-1; D not resolved. Trimming shortened V by 3 bases and J by 1 base, and 12 bases separated the two germline ends. The germline V gene encodes CDR1 LGHDT and CDR2 YNNKEL (reference sequence). CDR3 length equals 15 residues.

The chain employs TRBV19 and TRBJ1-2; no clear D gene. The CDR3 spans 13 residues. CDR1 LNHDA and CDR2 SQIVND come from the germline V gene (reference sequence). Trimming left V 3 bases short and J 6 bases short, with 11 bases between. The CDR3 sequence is CASSITEFNGYTF. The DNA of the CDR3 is TGTGCCAGTAGTATCACAGAGTTTAATGGCTACACCTTC.

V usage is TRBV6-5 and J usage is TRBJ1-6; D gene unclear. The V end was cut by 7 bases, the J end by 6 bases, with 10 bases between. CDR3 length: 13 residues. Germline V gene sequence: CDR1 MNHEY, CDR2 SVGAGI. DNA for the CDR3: TGTGCCAGCAAGGAGACGGTTAATTCACCCCTCCACTTT. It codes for CASKETVNSPLHF.

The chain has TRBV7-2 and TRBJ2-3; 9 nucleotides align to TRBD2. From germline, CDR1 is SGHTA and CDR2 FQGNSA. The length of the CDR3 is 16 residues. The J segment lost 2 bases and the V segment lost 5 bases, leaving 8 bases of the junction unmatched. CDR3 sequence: CASSRRAGGYTDTQYF. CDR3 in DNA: TGTGCCAGCAGCCGCAGAGCGGGGGGATACACAGATACGCAGTATTTT.

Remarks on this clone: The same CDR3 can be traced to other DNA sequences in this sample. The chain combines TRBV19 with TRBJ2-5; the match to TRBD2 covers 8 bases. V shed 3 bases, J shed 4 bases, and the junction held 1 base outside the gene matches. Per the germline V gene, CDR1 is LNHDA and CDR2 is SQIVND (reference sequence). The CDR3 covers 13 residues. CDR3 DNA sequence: TGTGCCAGTAGTATGGGGACTAGAGAGACCCAGTACTTC. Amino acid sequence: CASSMGTRETQYF.

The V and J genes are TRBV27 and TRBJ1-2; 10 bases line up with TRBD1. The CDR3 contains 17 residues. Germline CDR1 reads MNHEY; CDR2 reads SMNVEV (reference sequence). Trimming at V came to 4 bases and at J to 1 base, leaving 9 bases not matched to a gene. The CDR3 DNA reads TGTGCCAGCAGTTCGACCGGGACAGGGGAGTTTAACTATGGCTACACCTTC. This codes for CASSSTGTGEFNYGYTF.

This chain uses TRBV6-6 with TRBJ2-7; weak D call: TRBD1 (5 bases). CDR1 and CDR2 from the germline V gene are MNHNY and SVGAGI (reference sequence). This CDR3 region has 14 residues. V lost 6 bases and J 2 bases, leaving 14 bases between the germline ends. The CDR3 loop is CASSLDSLPYEQYF. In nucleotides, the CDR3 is TGTGCCAGCAGCCTCGACAGCCTTCCCTACGAGCAGTACTTC.

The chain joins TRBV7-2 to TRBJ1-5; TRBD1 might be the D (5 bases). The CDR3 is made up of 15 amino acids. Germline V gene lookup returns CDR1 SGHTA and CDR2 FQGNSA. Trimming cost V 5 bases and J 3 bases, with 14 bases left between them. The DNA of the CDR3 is TGTGCCAGCAGCCCCTGGGGGGGGTCCAATCAGCCCCAGCATTTT. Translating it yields CASSPWGGSNQPQHF.

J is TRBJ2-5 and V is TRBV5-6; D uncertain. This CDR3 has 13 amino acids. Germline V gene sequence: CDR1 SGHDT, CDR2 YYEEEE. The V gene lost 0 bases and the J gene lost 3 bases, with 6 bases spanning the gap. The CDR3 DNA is TGTGCCAGCAGCTTGGTACTCAAAGAGACCCAGTACTTC. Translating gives CASSLVLKETQYF.

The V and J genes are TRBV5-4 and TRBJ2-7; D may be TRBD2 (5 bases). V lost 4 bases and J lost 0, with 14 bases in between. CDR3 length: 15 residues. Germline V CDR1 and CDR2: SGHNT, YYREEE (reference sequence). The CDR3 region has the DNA TGTGCCAGCAGCGAGGGCGGCCAAAGCTCCTACGAGCAGTACTTC. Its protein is CASSEGGQSSYEQYF.

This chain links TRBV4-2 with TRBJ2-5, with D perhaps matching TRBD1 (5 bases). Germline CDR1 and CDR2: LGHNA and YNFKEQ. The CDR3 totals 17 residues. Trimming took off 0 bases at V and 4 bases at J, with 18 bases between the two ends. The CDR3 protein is CASSQDLEGVYGETQYF. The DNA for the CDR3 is TGTGCCAGCAGCCAAGATCTTGAAGGGGTCTACGGAGAGACCCAGTACTTC.

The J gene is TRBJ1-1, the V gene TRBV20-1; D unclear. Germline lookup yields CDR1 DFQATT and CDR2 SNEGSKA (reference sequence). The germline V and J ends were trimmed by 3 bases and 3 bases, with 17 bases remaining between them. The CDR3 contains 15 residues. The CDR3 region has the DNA TGCAGTGCTAGTAGCGGTTGGTGGCGGGACACTGAAGCTTTCTTT. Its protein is CSASSGWWRDTEAFF.

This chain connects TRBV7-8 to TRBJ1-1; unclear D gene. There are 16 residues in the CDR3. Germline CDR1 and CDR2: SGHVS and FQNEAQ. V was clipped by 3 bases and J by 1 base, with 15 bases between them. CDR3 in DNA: TGTGCCAGCAGCTTTGGATTCGGGTTGGAGAACACTGAAGCTTTCTTT. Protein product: CASSFGFGLENTEAFF.

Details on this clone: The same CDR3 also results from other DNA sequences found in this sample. CDR3 nucleotide sequence: TGTGCCAGCAGTTTATCCGGAGAGACCCAGTACTTC. It yields the protein CASSLSGETQYF. The V call is TRBV12-3 or TRBV12-4, the J call TRBJ2-5; unclear D gene. The CDR3 has 12 amino acids. Trimming cost V 2 bases and J 4 bases, with 5 bases left between them.

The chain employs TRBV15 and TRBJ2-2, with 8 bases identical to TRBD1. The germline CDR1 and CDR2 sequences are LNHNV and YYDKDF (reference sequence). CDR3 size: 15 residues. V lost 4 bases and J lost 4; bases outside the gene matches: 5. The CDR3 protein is CATSTQGASTGELFF. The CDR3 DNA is TGTGCCACCAGCACCCAGGGGGCGAGCACCGGGGAGCTGTTTTTT.